This is a list of T cell receptor beta chains from one sample in a study of beta chain features in type 1 diabetes. The table came from immunoSEQ multiplex PCR; TCRdb's copy has only in-frame clones and leaves some out. The table lists 550,000 to 850,000 clones, roughly 13% of them singletons, with roughly 0.022% in the top ten. Sample: naive CD4+ T cells from blood. These receptors were obtained from a man younger than 35 with type 1 diabetes. Each CDR3 is given with its conserved first and last residue. The order of the fields is D gene, J gene, V gene, CDR3 protein. D genes are given only for firm matches.

d_gene: NA; j_gene: TRBJ2-5; v_gene: TRBV5-1; CDR3aa: CATRPKYF
d_gene: NA; j_gene: TRBJ1-1; v_gene: TRBV29-1; CDR3aa: CSVLSRKEGNTEAFF
d_gene: TRBD1; j_gene: TRBJ1-2; v_gene: TRBV5-4; CDR3aa: CASSPGTGDYGYTF
d_gene: TRBD1; j_gene: TRBJ1-4; v_gene: TRBV27; CDR3aa: CASRQGGSGEKLFF
d_gene: TRBD1; j_gene: TRBJ2-5; v_gene: TRBV30; CDR3aa: CAWNRGILQETQYF
d_gene: TRBD1; j_gene: TRBJ1-4; v_gene: TRBV5-6; CDR3aa: CASSKSPGQGLTNEKLFF
d_gene: NA; j_gene: TRBJ1-1; v_gene: TRBV18; CDR3aa: CASSPAGTELF
d_gene: NA; j_gene: TRBJ1-5; v_gene: TRBV30; CDR3aa: CAWSVGGQPQHF
d_gene: NA; j_gene: TRBJ2-1; v_gene: TRBV2; CDR3aa: CASSGWQSSYNEQFF
d_gene: NA; j_gene: TRBJ1-1; v_gene: TRBV30; CDR3aa: CAWSGIYEAFF
d_gene: NA; j_gene: TRBJ2-3; v_gene: TRBV6-4; CDR3aa: CASRGDARASTDTQYF
d_gene: NA; j_gene: TRBJ2-7; v_gene: TRBV6-1; CDR3aa: CASSEDRSYEQYF
d_gene: NA; j_gene: TRBJ2-5; v_gene: TRBV14; CDR3aa: CASSQGGETQYF